The rows below give T cell receptor beta chains drawn from one sample of a study of shared clonotypes between healthy human individuals. This table comes from immunoSEQ multiplex PCR, and its TCRdb copy is limited to in-frame clones, with some not included. This sample has 2 million to 2.5 million clones, with 85% to 95% found just once. Specimen: naive CD4+ T cells from PBMCs. The receptors come from a man younger than 35 in good health. Some clones in this sample may be carry-over from other donors' samples. CDR3s include the opening cysteine and the closing phenylalanine or tryptophan. The D gene is left open where the match is weak. Where a row states a size, it is once, few, many or the class of an expanded clone; other rows omit it.

d_call j_call v_call clone_size cdr3_nt cdr3_aa
- TRBJ2-7 TRBV7-9 - TGTGCCAGCAGCTTAGCGCGGTCTGACGGACCATCCTACGAGCAGTACTTC CASSLARSDGPSYEQYF
TRBD1 TRBJ2-1 TRBV2 - TGTGCCAGCCCCGATAAGGGGGCGTGGAATGAGCAGTTCTTC CASPDKGAWNEQFF
- TRBJ1-1 TRBV10-1 few TGCGCCAGCATGATGGTTACTGAAGCTTTCTTT CASMMVTEAFF
- TRBJ2-7 TRBV5-1 once TGCGCCAGCAGCTTGATCACAGGGCTGATTTCCTACGAGCAGTACTTC CASSLITGLISYEQYF
- TRBJ2-1 TRBV7-9 - TGTGCCAGCAGCTCTGCCTCCAGAGGGGAAACCCACAATGAGCAGTTCTTC CASSSASRGETHNEQFF
TRBD1 TRBJ1-2 TRBV5-4 few TGTGCCAGCAGCCCAGGGGGAGGGTATGGCTACACCTTC CASSPGGGYGYTF
TRBD1 TRBJ2-7 TRBV7-2 - TGTGCCAGCAGCAAACCACAAGGCAGGGGGCCCTACGAGCAGTACTTC CASSKPQGRGPYEQYF
- TRBJ1-2 TRBV18 - TGTGCCAGCTCACTTCAGGGACTCTGGGGCTACACCTTC CASSLQGLWGYTF
TRBD2 TRBJ2-5 TRBV29-1 - TGCAGCGTTGGAGGGAGGGCCTTTGAGACCCAGTACTTC CSVGGRAFETQYF
- TRBJ2-1 TRBV30 - TGTGCCTGGCGACAGCCTTGGTGGCATGAGCAGTTCTTC CAWRQPWWHEQFF
TRBD1 TRBJ1-3 TRBV30 - TGTGCCTGGAGTTTCAGGGGGGACACCATATATTTT CAWSFRGDTIYF
- TRBJ2-5 TRBV18 - TGTGCCAGCGCGGACGGGACCCAAGAGACCCAGTACTTC CASADGTQETQYF
- TRBJ1-2 TRBV7-2 - TGTGCCAGCAGCTCAGACTTCGGTGGCTACACCTTC CASSSDFGGYTF
- TRBJ2-7 TRBV30 - TGTGCCTGGAGTGTAGGAGGTGGTAACCCCTACGAGCAGTACTTC CAWSVGGGNPYEQYF
- TRBJ2-7 TRBV19 - TGTGCCAGTAGTATAGCCGGAGGGGGCAGGTACGAGCAGTACTTC CASSIAGGGRYEQYF
- TRBJ1-1 TRBV5-1 once TGCGCCAGCAGTGCTGGGGGCCCGAACACTGAAGCTTTCTTT CASSAGGPNTEAFF
- TRBJ2-1 TRBV4-1 - TGCGCCAGCAGCCAAGGGTTAAGCGGAACCTACAATGAGCAGTTCTTC CASSQGLSGTYNEQFF
TRBD2 TRBJ2-5 TRBV12-5 - TGTGCTAGTGGTTTGAATCCGGGACTAGCGGGAGGCGAAGAGACCCAGTACTTC CASGLNPGLAGGEETQYF
- TRBJ1-1 TRBV30 - TGTGCCTGGAGTGTACTCAGTTGGAACACTGAAGCTTTCTTT CAWSVLSWNTEAFF
TRBD2 TRBJ2-2 TRBV5-1 - TGCGCCAGCAGTCCACCGGGACTAGCGGGCGTAGGGACCGGGGAGCTGTTTTTT CASSPPGLAGVGTGELFF
TRBD2 TRBJ2-1 TRBV30 - TGTGCCTGGAGGTTGGCGGGGGGGTACAATGAGCAGTTCTTC CAWRLAGGYNEQFF
TRBD1 TRBJ2-5 TRBV7-2 - TGTGCCAGCAGCTTTGTCCGGGACAGACAAGAGACCCAGTACTTC CASSFVRDRQETQYF
- TRBJ2-7 TRBV7-9 - TGTGCCAGCAGTTTGGACCATGGGGGCGAGCAGTACTTC CASSLDHGGEQYF
- TRBJ2-7 TRBV6-6 - TGTGCCAGCAGCCAGTCACCTGTCCACGAGCAGTACTTC CASSQSPVHEQYF
- TRBJ2-2 TRBV18 - TGTGCCAGCCCAGCGGAGAGGTATAGAACCGGGGAGCTGTTTTTT CASPAERYRTGELFF
- TRBJ1-5 TRBV30 few TGTGCCTGGAGTGTAGCGGGCCAGCCCCAGCATTTT CAWSVAGQPQHF
- TRBJ1-1 TRBV5-6 - TGTGCCAGCAGTAGAGGAGGGAAAACTGAAGCTTTCTTT CASSRGGKTEAFF
TRBD1 TRBJ1-1 TRBV15 - TGTGCCACCAGCAGAGATGGGACAGGGCTGAACACTGAAGCTTTCTTT CATSRDGTGLNTEAFF
TRBD2 TRBJ2-1 TRBV27 - TGTGCCAGCTCCGGAGCGGGATTAAGCAGGAATGAGCAGTTCTTC CASSGAGLSRNEQFF
- TRBJ2-5 TRBV5-4 - TGTGCCAGCAGCTTTGGGGTCCCAGGACGGGAAGAGGCCCAGTACTTC CASSFGVPGREEAQYF
TRBD1 TRBJ1-2 TRBV7-8 once TGTGCCAGCAGCGAGGGACAGGGAGTATTTCGCTACACCTTC CASSEGQGVFRYTF
- TRBJ1-1 TRBV5-4 - TGTGCCAGCAGCTCGATCGTCGGGGGGCCTGGAGCTGAAGCTTTCTTT CASSSIVGGPGAEAFF
- TRBJ1-1 TRBV9 - TGTGCCAGCAGCGTAGGGATAGAGAGCACTGAAGCTTTCTTT CASSVGIESTEAFF
- TRBJ1-1 TRBV9 - TGTGCCAGCAGCCTAAGTGCGGCGAACACTGAAGCTTTCTTT CASSLSAANTEAFF
TRBD2 TRBJ2-2 TRBV7-2 - TGTGCCAGCAGGTCTAGCGGGAGAACCCCCGGGGAGCTGTTTTTT CASRSSGRTPGELFF
- TRBJ2-1 TRBV10-2 - TGCGCCAGCACCGACAGCTACAATGAGCAGTTCTTC CASTDSYNEQFF
TRBD2 TRBJ2-2 TRBV9 - TGTGCCAGCGGTACTAGCGGAGGCACCGGGGAGCTGTTTTTT CASGTSGGTGELFF
- TRBJ2-3 TRBV7-8 - TGTGCCAGCTGCCTAGGTCCAGACACAGATACGCAGTATTTT CASCLGPDTDTQYF
- TRBJ2-5 TRBV6-6 - TGTGCCAGCAGTCGGACGTCAAAAGAGACCCAGTACTTC CASSRTSKETQYF
TRBD1 TRBJ1-3 TRBV5-1 - TGCGCCAGCAGCTTTTCCGGGACAGAGGGAAACACCATATATTTT CASSFSGTEGNTIYF
- TRBJ2-3 TRBV2 once TGTGCCAGCAGCCCATCGACAGACGGGGCAGATACGCAGTATTTT CASSPSTDGADTQYF
- TRBJ1-3 TRBV6-5 - TGTGCCTGCGCTAGAGACAGGTCTTCCGGAAACACCATATATTTT CACARDRSSGNTIYF
TRBD1 TRBJ1-2 TRBV4-1 - TGCGCCAGCAGCCAAGTTCAGGGGGCGCAAGGCTACACCTTC CASSQVQGAQGYTF
- TRBJ2-1 TRBV6-5 - TGTGCCAGCAGAACGCGGGGTTCGGCTGAGCAGTTCTTC CASRTRGSAEQFF
- TRBJ2-1 TRBV2 - TGTGCCATCGCCGGGCGACAGCGATACAATGAGCAGTTCTTC CAIAGRQRYNEQFF
TRBD2 TRBJ2-3 TRBV10-1 - TGCGCCAGCAGTCCCGGGACTAGTCGCACAGATACGCAGTATTTT CASSPGTSRTDTQYF
TRBD2 TRBJ2-1 TRBV5-6 - TGTGCCAGCAGCTTTTCCCCTAGCGGGAACAATGAGCAGTTCTTC CASSFSPSGNNEQFF
TRBD2 TRBJ2-7 TRBV6-5 - TGTGGCCAGAGACTAGCGGGAGCCTACGAGCAGTACTTC CGQRLAGAYEQYF
TRBD1 TRBJ2-7 TRBV7-2 - TGTGCCAGCAGCGTCGACAGGGGTTTCTCGTACGAGCAGTACTTC CASSVDRGFSYEQYF
- TRBJ1-2 TRBV7-3 - TGTGCCAGCAGCTTTACAGGGAACTATGGCTACACCTTC CASSFTGNYGYTF
- TRBJ2-4 TRBV18 - TGTGCCAGCTCACCATCCCTAGGACTGATAAACATTCAGTACTTC CASSPSLGLINIQYF
- TRBJ1-1 TRBV28 - TGTGCCAGCAGTAGGGTCCTTCGGACTGAAGCTTTCTTT CASSRVLRTEAFF
- TRBJ2-7 TRBV18 - TGTGCCAGCTCACCCGGACGGGTCAGCGAGCAGTACTTC CASSPGRVSEQYF
TRBD1 TRBJ2-7 TRBV23-1 - TGCGCCAGCAGTCAAATCCTATCGAAAGGGGGCCACGAGCAGTACTTC CASSQILSKGGHEQYF
- TRBJ2-5 TRBV10-3 - TGTGCCACCAGGGGGGGCGGTTCCCACCAAGAGACCCAGTACTTC CATRGGGSHQETQYF
- TRBJ2-7 TRBV6-1 once TGTGCCAGCAGTGAGGACCCGGGATCACTCTACGAGCAGTACTTC CASSEDPGSLYEQYF
- TRBJ1-5 TRBV5-1 - TGCGCCAGCAGCTTGGTTTCGGGGGGCAATCAGCCCCAGCATTTT CASSLVSGGNQPQHF
- TRBJ1-1 TRBV6-6 - TGTGCCAGCAGTAACAACAACAGGGCACGGAACACTGAAGCTTTCTTT CASSNNNRARNTEAFF
- TRBJ2-6 TRBV19 - TGTGCCAGTAGTATCCTCGGCTCTGGGGCCAACGTCCTGACTTTC CASSILGSGANVLTF